This T cell receptor (beta chain) was observed in a study of T-cell reconstitution after alpha-beta-depleted transplantation in children. General study findings and limits: At one year after transplant, newly produced T cells mostly accounted for T-cell counts and diversity. At day 60, the high TCRbeta diversity found in some patients originated from recipient T cells and thymic progenitors that had survived.

This clonotype was counted many times. Antigen unknown. Germline lookup yields CDR1 SGHRS and CDR2 YFSETQ. CDR3 length: 14 amino acids. Trimming removed 0 bases at V and 3 bases at J, with 9 bases between. Library preparation (for TCRbeta) was performed with unique molecular identifiers. TCRdb reprocessed the PCR reads via MiXCR and lists one record per CDR3 protein. The table includes under 250,000 distinct CDR3 sequences, roughly 7% detected once. This receptor was taken from a boy between 2 and 10 years old with acute lymphoblastic leukemia, due to receive a stem cell transplant. J is TRBJ1-1 and V is TRBV5-1; unclear D gene. Sequenced material: PBMCs, taken before TCRalphabeta/CD19-depleted stem cell transplant. The CDR3 reads CASSLGRRDTEAFF. Written as DNA, the CDR3 is TGCGCCAGCAGCTTGGGCAGAAGAGACACTGAAGCTTTCTTT.